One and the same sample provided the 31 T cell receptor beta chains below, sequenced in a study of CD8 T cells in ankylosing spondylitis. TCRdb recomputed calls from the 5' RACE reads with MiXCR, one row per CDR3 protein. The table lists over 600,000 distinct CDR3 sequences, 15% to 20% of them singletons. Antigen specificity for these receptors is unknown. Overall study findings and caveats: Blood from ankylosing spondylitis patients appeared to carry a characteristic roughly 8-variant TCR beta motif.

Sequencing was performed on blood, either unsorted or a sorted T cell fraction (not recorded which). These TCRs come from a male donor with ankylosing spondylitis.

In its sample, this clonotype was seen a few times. The CDR3 DNA reads as TGCAGTGCTAGGGCAGGCTCCCACAATCAGCCCCAGCATTTT. Protein product: CSARAGSHNQPQHF. J is TRBJ1-5 and V is TRBV20-1; D uncertain. This CDR3 is 14 amino acids long. V was trimmed by 3 bases and J by 3 bases, leaving 12 bases between them. CDR1 is DFQATT, CDR2 SNEGSKA, per germline (reference sequence).

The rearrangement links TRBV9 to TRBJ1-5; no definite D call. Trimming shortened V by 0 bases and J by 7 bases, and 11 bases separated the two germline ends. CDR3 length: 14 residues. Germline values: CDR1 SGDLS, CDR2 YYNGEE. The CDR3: CASSVGALGQPQHF. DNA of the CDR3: TGTGCCAGCAGCGTAGGGGCTTTGGGCCAGCCCCAGCATTTT.

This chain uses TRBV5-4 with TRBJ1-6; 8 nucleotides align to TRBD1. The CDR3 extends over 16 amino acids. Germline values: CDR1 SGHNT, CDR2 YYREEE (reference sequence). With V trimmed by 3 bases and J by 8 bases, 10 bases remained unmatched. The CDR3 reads CASSSTGGQAYSPLHF. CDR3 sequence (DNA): TGTGCCAGCAGCTCCACTGGGGGACAGGCCTATTCACCCCTCCACTTT.

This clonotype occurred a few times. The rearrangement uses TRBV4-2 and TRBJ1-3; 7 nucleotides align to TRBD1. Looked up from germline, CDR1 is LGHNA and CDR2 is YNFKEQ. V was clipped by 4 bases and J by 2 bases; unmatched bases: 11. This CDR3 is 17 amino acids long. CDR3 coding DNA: TGTGCCAGCAGCCCACACGCCGACAGGGCGGCTGGAAACACCATATATTTT. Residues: CASSPHADRAAGNTIYF.

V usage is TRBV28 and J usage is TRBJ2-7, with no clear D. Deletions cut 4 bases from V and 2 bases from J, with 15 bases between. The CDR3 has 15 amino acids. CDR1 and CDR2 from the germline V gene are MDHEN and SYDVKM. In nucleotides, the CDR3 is TGTGCCAGCAGTTCCCCCGCCCACCACCCCTACGAGCAGTACTTC. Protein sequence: CASSSPAHHPYEQYF.

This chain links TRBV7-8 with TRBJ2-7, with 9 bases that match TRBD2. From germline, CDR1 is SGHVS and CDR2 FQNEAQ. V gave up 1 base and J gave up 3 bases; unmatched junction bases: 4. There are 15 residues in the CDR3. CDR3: CASSLGLAGFYEQYF. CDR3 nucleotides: TGTGCCAGCAGCTTAGGTCTAGCGGGGTTCTACGAGCAGTACTTC.

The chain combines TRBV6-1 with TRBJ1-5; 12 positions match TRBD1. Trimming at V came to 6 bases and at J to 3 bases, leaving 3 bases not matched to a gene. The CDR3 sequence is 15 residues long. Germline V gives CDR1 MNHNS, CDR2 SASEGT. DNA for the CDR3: TGTGCCAGCAGGGGGGACAGGGGGCTCAATCAGCCCCAGCATTTT. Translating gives CASRGDRGLNQPQHF.

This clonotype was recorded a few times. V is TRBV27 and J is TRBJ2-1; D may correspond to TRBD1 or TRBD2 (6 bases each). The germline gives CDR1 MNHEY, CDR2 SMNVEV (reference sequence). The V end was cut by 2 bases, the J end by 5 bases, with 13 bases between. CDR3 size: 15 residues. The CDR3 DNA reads TGTGCCAGCAGTTTACGGGGGCGGAGCGACAATGAGCAGTTCTTC. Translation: CASSLRGRSDNEQFF.

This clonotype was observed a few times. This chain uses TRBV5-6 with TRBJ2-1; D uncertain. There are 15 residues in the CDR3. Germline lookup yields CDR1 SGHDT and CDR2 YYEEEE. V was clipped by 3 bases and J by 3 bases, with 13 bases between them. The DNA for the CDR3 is TGTGCCAGCAGCTCCCGGTTGACGAGCTACAATGAGCAGTTCTTC. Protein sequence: CASSSRLTSYNEQFF.

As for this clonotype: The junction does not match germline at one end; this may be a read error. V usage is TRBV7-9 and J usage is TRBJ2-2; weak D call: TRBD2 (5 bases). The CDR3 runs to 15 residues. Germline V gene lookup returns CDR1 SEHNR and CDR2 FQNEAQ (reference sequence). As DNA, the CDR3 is TGTGCCTGCAGCGGTAACGGATCGAACACCGGGGAGCTGTTTTTT. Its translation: CACSGNGSNTGELFF.

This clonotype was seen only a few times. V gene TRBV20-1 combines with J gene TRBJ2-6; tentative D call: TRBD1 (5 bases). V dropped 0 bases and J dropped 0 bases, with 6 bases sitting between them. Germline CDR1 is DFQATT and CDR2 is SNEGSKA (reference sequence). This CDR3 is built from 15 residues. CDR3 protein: CSARDDSSGANVLTF. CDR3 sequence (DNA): TGCAGTGCTAGAGACGACAGCTCTGGGGCCAACGTCCTGACTTTC.

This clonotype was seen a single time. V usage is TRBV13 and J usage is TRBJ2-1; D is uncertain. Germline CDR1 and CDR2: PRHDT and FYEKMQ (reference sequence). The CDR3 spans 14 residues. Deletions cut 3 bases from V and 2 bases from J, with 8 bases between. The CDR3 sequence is CASSFIGTYNEQFF. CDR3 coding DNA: TGTGCCAGCAGCTTCATTGGGACCTACAATGAGCAGTTCTTC. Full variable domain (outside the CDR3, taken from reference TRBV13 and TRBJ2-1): AAGVIQSPRHLIKEKRETATLKCYPIPRHDTVYWYQQGPGQDPQFLISFYEKMQSDKGSIPDRFSAQQFSDYHSELNMSSLELGDSALYFCASSFIGTYNEQFFGPGTRLTVL.

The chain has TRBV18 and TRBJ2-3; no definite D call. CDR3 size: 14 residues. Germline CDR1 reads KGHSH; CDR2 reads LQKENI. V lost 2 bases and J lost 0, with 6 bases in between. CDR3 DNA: TGTGCCAGCTCACCATACCCTAGCACAGATACGCAGTATTTT. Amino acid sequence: CASSPYPSTDTQYF.

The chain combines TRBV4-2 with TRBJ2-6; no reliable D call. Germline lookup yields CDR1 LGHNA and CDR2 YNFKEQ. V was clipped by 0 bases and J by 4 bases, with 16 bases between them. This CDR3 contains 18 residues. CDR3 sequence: CASSQEAPTFSGANVLTF. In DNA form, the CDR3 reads TGTGCCAGCAGCCAAGAGGCCCCGACATTCTCCGGGGCCAACGTCCTGACTTTC.

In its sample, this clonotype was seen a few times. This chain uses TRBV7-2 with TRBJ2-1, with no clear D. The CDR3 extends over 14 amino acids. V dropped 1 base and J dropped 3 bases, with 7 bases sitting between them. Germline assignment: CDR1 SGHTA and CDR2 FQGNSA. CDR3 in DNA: TGTGCCAGCAGCTTAGGGGCCAACTACAATGAGCAGTTCTTC. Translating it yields CASSLGANYNEQFF.

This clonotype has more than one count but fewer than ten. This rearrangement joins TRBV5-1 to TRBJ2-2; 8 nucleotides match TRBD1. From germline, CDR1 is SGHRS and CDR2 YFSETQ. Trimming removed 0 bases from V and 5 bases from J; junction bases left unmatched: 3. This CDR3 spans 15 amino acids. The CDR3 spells CASSLATGGTGELFF. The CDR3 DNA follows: TGCGCCAGCAGCTTGGCCACAGGGGGAACCGGGGAGCTGTTTTTT.

DNA of the CDR3: TGTGCCAGCAGTGAAGTCCAGGGCGGTCAGCCCCAGCATTTT. This gives the protein CASSEVQGGQPQHF. V gene TRBV6-1 combines with J gene TRBJ1-5; tentatively, D is TRBD1 (5 bases). This CDR3 contains 14 residues. Per germline, CDR1 MNHNS and CDR2 SASEGT. Between the trimmed V and J ends, which lost 1 base and 6 bases, there was a span of 10 bases.

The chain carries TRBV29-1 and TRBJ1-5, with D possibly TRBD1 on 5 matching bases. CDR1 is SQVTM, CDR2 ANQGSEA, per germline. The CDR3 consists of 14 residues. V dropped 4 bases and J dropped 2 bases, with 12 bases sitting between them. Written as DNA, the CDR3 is TGCAGCGTTGTCACCGGGGGGGGCAATCAGCCCCAGCATTTT. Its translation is CSVVTGGGNQPQHF.

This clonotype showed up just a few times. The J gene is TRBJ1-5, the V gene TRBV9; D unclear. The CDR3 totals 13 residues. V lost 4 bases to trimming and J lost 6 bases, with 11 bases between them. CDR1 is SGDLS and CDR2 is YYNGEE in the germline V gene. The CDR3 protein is CASSPWGGQPQHF. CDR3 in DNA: TGTGCCAGCAGCCCCTGGGGAGGTCAGCCCCAGCATTTT.

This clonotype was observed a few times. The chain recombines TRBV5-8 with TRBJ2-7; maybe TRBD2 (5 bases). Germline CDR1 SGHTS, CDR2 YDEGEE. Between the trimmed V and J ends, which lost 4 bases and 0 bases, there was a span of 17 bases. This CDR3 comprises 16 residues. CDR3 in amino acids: CASSPSLVGSSYEQYF. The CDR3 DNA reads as TGTGCCAGCAGCCCAAGCCTGGTAGGGAGCTCCTACGAGCAGTACTTC.

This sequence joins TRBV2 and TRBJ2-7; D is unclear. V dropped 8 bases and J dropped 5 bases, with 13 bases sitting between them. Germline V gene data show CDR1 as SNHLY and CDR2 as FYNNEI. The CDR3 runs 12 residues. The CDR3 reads CASAVRPDEQYF. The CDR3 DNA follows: TGTGCCAGCGCCGTTAGGCCAGACGAGCAGTACTTC.

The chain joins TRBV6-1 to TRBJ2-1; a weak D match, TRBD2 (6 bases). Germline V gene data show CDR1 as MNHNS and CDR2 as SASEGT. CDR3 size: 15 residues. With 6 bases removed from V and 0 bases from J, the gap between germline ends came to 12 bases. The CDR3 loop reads CASRMLASSYNEQFF. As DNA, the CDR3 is TGTGCCAGCAGGATGCTAGCGAGCTCCTACAATGAGCAGTTCTTC.

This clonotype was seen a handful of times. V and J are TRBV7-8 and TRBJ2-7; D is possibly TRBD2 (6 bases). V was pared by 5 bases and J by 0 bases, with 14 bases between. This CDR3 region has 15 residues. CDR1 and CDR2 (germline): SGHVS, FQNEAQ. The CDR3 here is CASSPGLSLSYEQYF. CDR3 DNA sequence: TGTGCCAGCAGCCCGGGACTGAGCCTCTCCTACGAGCAGTACTTC.

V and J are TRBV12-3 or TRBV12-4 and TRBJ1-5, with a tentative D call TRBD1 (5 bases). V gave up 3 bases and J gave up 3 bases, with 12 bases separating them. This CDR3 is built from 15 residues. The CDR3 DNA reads TGTGCCAGCAGTTTGCAGGGTACACACAATCAGCCCCAGCATTTT. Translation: CASSLQGTHNQPQHF.

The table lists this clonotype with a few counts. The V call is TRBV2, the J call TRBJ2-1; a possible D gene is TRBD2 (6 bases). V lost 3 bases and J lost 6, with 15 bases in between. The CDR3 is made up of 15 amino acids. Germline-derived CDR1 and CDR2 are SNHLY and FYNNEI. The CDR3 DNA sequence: TGTGCCAGCAGTGACGGGACGGGGGTGGTCAATGAGCAGTTCTTC. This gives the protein CASSDGTGVVNEQFF.

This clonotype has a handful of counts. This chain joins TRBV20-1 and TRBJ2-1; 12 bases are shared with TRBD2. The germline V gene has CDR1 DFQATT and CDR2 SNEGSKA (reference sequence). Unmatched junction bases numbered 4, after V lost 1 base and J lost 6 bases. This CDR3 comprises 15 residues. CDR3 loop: CSARVPTSGSNEQFF. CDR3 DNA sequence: TGCAGTGCTAGAGTTCCGACTAGCGGGAGCAATGAGCAGTTCTTC.

This CDR3 reads CASSFGQGNKETQYF. CDR3 DNA sequence: TGTGCCAGCAGCTTTGGACAGGGAAACAAAGAGACCCAGTACTTC. The chain combines TRBV11-2 with TRBJ2-5; 8 bases fit TRBD1. The germline V gene encodes CDR1 SGHAT and CDR2 FQNNGV. The CDR3 is 15 residues long. Trimming cost V 3 bases and J 3 bases; bases outside gene matches: 6.

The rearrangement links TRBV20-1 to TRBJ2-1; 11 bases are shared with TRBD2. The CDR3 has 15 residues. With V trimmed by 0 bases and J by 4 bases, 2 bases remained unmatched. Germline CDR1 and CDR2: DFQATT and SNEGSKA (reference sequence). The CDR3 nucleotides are TGCAGTGCTAGAGATACTAGCGGGAGATACAATGAGCAGTTCTTC. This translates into CSARDTSGRYNEQFF.

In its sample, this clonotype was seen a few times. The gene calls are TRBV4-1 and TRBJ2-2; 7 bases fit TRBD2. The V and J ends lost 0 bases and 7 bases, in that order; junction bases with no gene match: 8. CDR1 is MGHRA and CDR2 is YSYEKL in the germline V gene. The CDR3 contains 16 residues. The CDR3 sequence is CASSQDRGVAGGELFF. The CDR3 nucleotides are TGCGCCAGCAGCCAAGATCGGGGGGTAGCGGGCGGGGAGCTGTTTTTT.

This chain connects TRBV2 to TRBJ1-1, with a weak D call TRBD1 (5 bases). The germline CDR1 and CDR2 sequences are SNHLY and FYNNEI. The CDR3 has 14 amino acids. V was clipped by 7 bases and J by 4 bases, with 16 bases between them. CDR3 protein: CASTGTDLGTEAFF. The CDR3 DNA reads TGTGCCAGCACCGGGACGGACCTCGGCACTGAAGCTTTCTTT.

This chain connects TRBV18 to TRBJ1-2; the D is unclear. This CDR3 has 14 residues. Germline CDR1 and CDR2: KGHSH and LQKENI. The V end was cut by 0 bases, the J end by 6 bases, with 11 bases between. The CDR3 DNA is TGTGCCAGCTCACCACCCTTAAGGGAAGATGGCTACACCTTC. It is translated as CASSPPLREDGYTF.